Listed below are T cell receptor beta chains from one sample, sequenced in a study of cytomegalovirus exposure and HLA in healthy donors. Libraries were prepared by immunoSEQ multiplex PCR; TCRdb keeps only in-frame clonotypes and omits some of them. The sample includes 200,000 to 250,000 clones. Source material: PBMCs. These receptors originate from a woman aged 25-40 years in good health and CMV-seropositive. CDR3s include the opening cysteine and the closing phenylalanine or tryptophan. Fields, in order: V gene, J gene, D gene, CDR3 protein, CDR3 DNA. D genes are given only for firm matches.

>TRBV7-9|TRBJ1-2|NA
CASSPFTSSNYGYTF
TGTGCCAGCAGCCCCTTCACTAGTTCTAACTATGGCTACACCTTC
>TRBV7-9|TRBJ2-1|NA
CATPGAGSYNEQFF
TGTGCCACCCCAGGGGCAGGCTCCTACAATGAGCAGTTCTTC
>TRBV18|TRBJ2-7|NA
CASSLTDSYEQYF
TGTGCCAGCTCACTTACAGACTCCTACGAGCAGTACTTC
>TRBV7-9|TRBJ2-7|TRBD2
CASSLVGSGRDEQYF
TGTGCCAGCAGCTTAGTGGGTAGCGGGAGAGACGAGCAGTACTTC
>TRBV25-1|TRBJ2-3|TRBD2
CASSELTSGKDTQYF
TGTGCCAGCAGTGAATTGACTAGCGGGAAAGATACGCAGTATTTT
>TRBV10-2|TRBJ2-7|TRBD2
CASRQTSGRLYEQYF
TGCGCCAGCAGGCAAACTAGCGGGAGATTATACGAGCAATACTTC
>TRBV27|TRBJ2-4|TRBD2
CASTAGESSHENIQYF
TGTGCCAGCACAGCGGGAGAGTCCTCCCATGAAAACATTCAGTACTTC
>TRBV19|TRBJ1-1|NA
CASSIVREVMNTEAFF
TGTGCCAGTAGTATAGTTAGGGAGGTGATGAACACTGAAGCTTTCTTT
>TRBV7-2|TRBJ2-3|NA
CASIDGTIGTQYF
TGTGCCAGCATCGACGGTACTATCGGTACGCAGTATTTT
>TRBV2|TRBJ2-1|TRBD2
CASRVLTSGRSNEQFF
TGTGCCAGCAGGGTCCTAACTAGCGGGAGGAGCAATGAGCAGTTCTTC
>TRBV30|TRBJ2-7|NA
CAWSVRAGWLYEQYF
TGTGCCTGGAGTGTACGGGCGGGGTGGCTCTACGAGCAGTACTTC
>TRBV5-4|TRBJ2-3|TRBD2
CASSIGTSVFTDTQYF
TGTGCCAGCAGCATCGGGACTAGCGTCTTCACAGATACGCAGTATTTT
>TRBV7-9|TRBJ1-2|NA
CASSMFRDYGYTF
TGTGCCAGCAGCATGTTCAGGGACTATGGCTACACCTTC
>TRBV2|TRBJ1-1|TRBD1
CASSQQGDTEAFF
TGTGCCAGCAGTCAACAGGGGGACACTGAAGCTTTCTTT
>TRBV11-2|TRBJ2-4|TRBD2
CASSSVGLAGGPTKNIQYF
TGTGCCAGCAGCTCCGTGGGGCTAGCGGGAGGGCCGACCAAAAACATTCAGTACTTC
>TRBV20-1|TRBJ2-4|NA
CSARDNGVEYF
TGCAGTGCTAGAGATAACGGGGTGGAGTACTTC
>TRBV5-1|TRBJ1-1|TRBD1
CASRPTGDNTEAFF
TGCGCCAGCAGGCCGACAGGGGATAACACTGAAGCTTTCTTT
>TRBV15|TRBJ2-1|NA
CATSSPSGVYNEQFF
TGTGCCACCAGCAGCCCCTCGGGGGTATACAATGAGCAGTTCTTC
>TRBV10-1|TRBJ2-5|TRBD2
CASSRTSGGLGETQYF
TGCGCCAGCAGCCGGACTAGCGGGGGTTTAGGGGAGACCCAGTACTTC
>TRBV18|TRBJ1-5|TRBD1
CASSSTTASGTVLHF
TGTGCCAGCTCATCAACCACCGCCTCGGGGACAGTGTTGCATTTT
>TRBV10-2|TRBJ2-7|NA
CASSESSGSPYEQYF
TGCGCCAGCAGTGAGTCGAGCGGTTCTCCTTACGAGCAGTACTTC